This TCR beta chain was observed in a study of patients and donors after allogeneic stem cell transplantation. The sample holds many counts of this clonotype. TCRdb processed the RT-PCR reads anew with MiXCR; each CDR3 protein has one entry. The data contain under 200,000 distinct CDR3 sequences, about 29% of them singletons. Sequenced material: blood, either unsorted or a sorted T cell fraction (not recorded which). The receptor's source is a human donor who was either an allogeneic HSCT recipient or a stem cell or donor lymphocyte infusion donor (not recorded which). It is not recorded whose cells these are; they may come from a transplant donor.

CDR3 residues: CASSSDSISNQPQHF. The CDR3 DNA follows: TGTGCCAGCAGCTCGGACTCCATTAGCAATCAGCCCCAGCATTTT. The V and J genes are TRBV7-9 and TRBJ1-5; D not resolved. The germline V gene encodes CDR1 SEHNR and CDR2 FQNEAQ (reference sequence). The germline V and J ends were trimmed by 4 bases and 0 bases, with 10 bases remaining between them. This CDR3 is 15 amino acids long. Full variable domain (outside the CDR3, taken from reference TRBV7-9 and TRBJ1-5): DTGVSQNPRHKITKRGQNVTFRCDPISEHNRLYWYRQTLGQGPEFLTYFQNEAQLEKSRLLSDRFSAERPKGSFSTLEIQRTEQGDSAMYLCASSSDSISNQPQHFGDGTRLSIL.